The 3 T cell receptor beta chains below all came from one sample that was sequenced in a study of a mutant IDH1 vaccine in newly diagnosed glioma. Generated by immunoSEQ multiplex PCR, the TCRdb table keeps only in-frame clones and is missing some. The data contain about 21,000 clones, around 82% of them singletons. Specified time point: baseline, week 1 (first vaccination visit). Documented treatment: pre-vaccination baseline after standard-of-care therapy. Specimen: PBMCs, collected from a glioma patient treated with radiotherapy, temozolomide or both. The receptor source for this set is a man aged 40-49 years with glioma.

V is TRBV5-4 and J is TRBJ1-1; D is perhaps TRBD1 (5 bases). The germline V gene has CDR1 SGHNT and CDR2 YYREEE (reference sequence). The CDR3 loop spans 15 amino acids. V shed 4 bases and J shed 5 bases, with 18 bases lying between them. As DNA, the CDR3 is TGTGCCAGCAGCCCACGTGAGGGCGGGGGAACTGAAGCTTTCTTT. Its protein product is CASSPREGGGTEAFF.

J is TRBJ1-4 and V is TRBV5-1; no firm D call. V lost 0 bases and J lost 4, with 7 bases in between. CDR3 length: 14 residues. CDR1 is SGHRS and CDR2 is YFSETQ in the germline V gene. CDR3 protein: CASSLAVVNEKLFF. As DNA, the CDR3 is TGCGCCAGCAGCTTGGCCGTGGTTAATGAAAAACTGTTTTTT. Looking up the rest from reference TRBV5-1 and TRBJ1-4 gives the full variable domain: KAGVTQTPRYLIKTRGQQVTLSCSPISGHRSVSWYQQTPGQGLQFLFEYFSETQRNKGNFPGRFSGRQFSNSRSEMNVSTLELGDSALYLCASSLAVVNEKLFFGSGTQLSVL.

This clone is categorized as medium-sized (0.01 to 0.1%). V and J are TRBV5-1 and TRBJ1-2, with D unclear. The CDR3 has 13 amino acids. Germline V gene sequence: CDR1 SGHRS, CDR2 YFSETQ. Trimming took 3 bases from V and 4 from J, leaving 10 bases between them. The CDR3 spells CASSSPEGYGYTF. The CDR3 coding sequence is TGCGCCAGCAGCTCCCCGGAGGGCTATGGCTACACCTTC.